The sequence of this T cell receptor beta chain was determined in a study of shared clonotypes between healthy human individuals. Per the germline V gene, CDR1 is GTSNPN and CDR2 is SVGIG (reference sequence). The V gene end was trimmed by 1 base and the J gene end by 5 bases; junction bases not matched to a gene: 6. The CDR3 consists of 14 residues. Comment on this clone: Its matching antigen is unknown.

The assay was immunoSEQ multiplex PCR, and TCRdb's table has in-frame clones only and misses some. In the table there are over a million clones, around four fifths of which are singletons. Study-wide points: Naive subsets tended to show greater estimated richness than memory subsets.

This sequence was found in a man aged 18 to 30 in good health. V and J are TRBV30 and TRBJ2-7, with 9 bases lining up with TRBD1. The sequenced material came from memory CD4+ T cells sorted from blood. As to subset: CD45RA-negative fraction. The CDR3 sequence: CAWSAGTGYHEQYF. The DNA of the CDR3 is TGTGCCTGGAGTGCCGGGACAGGGTACCACGAGCAGTACTTC. Full variable domain (missing parts from reference TRBV30 and TRBJ2-7): SQTIHQWPATLVQPVGSPLSLECTVEGTSNPNLYWYRQAAGRGLQLLFYSVGIGQISSEVPQNLSASRPQDRQFILSSKKLLLSDSGFYLCAWSAGTGYHEQYFGPGTRLTVT.